A single sample is the source of the 4 T cell receptor beta chains below, sequenced in a study of vaccination effects on CD4 cells after COVID-19. TCRdb's copy holds only in-frame clones and misses some; the assay was immunoSEQ multiplex PCR. The table shows 50,000 or so clones, with approximately 70% occurring only once. These TCRs' antigens remain unknown. With 10 days of culture completed, CD4+ T cells were isolated. This material consisted of CD4+ T cells from PBMCs cultured without peptide, taken before COVID-19 vaccination. The receptors here all came from a human donor who received a COVID-19 vaccine.

The genes are TRBV18 and TRBJ2-7; D is uncertain. V was cut by 0 bases and J by 6 bases, with 18 bases left in between. Germline assignment: CDR1 KGHSH and CDR2 LQKENI. The CDR3 spans 16 residues. CDR3 in amino acids: CASSPPETYPAGEQYF. The CDR3 DNA sequence: TGTGCCAGCTCACCACCTGAGACTTACCCCGCCGGCGAGCAGTACTTC.

This clone was observed a handful of times. The chain combines TRBV30 with TRBJ1-2, with D possibly matching TRBD1 (5 bases). The germline CDR1 and CDR2 sequences are GTSNPN and SVGIG (reference sequence). Trimming removed 5 bases at V and 2 bases at J, with 9 bases between. The CDR3 is made up of 12 amino acids. The CDR3 is CAWGAGNYGYTF. DNA of the CDR3: TGTGCCTGGGGGGCCGGCAACTATGGCTACACCTTC.

This clone was seen more than once but under ten times. The chain joins TRBV12-3 or TRBV12-4 to TRBJ1-2; D is uncertain. With 1 base removed from V and 7 bases from J, the gap between germline ends came to 7 bases. CDR3 length: 12 amino acids. This CDR3 is CASSLGGVGYTF. CDR3 bases: TGTGCCAGCAGTTTAGGCGGGGTTGGCTACACCTTC.

The CDR3 sequence: CASSQEGWDAPEAFF. The CDR3 DNA reads as TGTGCCAGCAGCCAAGAGGGGTGGGACGCACCTGAAGCTTTCTTT. The rearrangement uses TRBV3-1 (or the pseudogene TRBV3-2) and TRBJ1-1, with D possibly being TRBD1 (5 bases). Deletions cut 0 bases from V and 6 bases from J, with 14 bases between. Germline assignment: CDR1 LGHDT and CDR2 YNNKEL (reference sequence). The CDR3 extends over 15 amino acids.